Sequencing of this TCR beta chain was carried out in a study of brain metastases from non-small cell lung cancer. Study results and limitations: Metastases had sparse T cells but largely shared repertoires with primaries. T-cell infiltration was lower in brain metastases than primaries (P < 0.001). Expanded T-cell clones appeared in around 60% of brain metastases over primaries.

Repertoires were generated with immunoSEQ multiplex PCR, while TCRdb's copy carries only in-frame clones and drops some. The sample contains about 16,000 clones, around four fifths of which appear only once. Regarding this clone: Its antigen is unidentified.

The CDR3 covers 18 residues. The germline V gene has CDR1 SGHTA and CDR2 FQGNSA. The J segment lost 4 bases and the V segment lost 5 bases, leaving 17 bases of the junction unmatched. The V and J genes are TRBV7-2 and TRBJ1-3, with 7 nucleotides matching TRBD1. The sequence was obtained from a donor aged 40 or over with non-small cell lung cancer. Material for sequencing was primary lung tumor tissue. The CDR3: CASSGLQGEGAAGNTIYF. The DNA of the CDR3 is TGTGCCAGCAGCGGGCTGCAGGGGGAGGGGGCGGCAGGAAACACCATATATTTT.